The clone carrying this T cell receptor (beta chain) was seen at least ten times. Clones were sequenced by immunoSEQ multiplex PCR, and TCRdb holds only the in-frame ones, with some missing. The table has 250,000 to 300,000 clones, 70% to 90% seen once. This sample was included in a study of blood T cell repertoires in COVID-19. CDR3 length: 15 amino acids. Germline lookup yields CDR1 WSHSY and CDR2 SAAADI. V dropped 6 bases and J dropped 5; count of bases not matched to a gene: 9. Enrolment of Seattle patients took place during active infection, and they were followed longitudinally. The receptor was derived from a woman aged 70 to 79 with COVID-19, enrolled during active disease. Material for sequencing was peripheral blood. The V gene is TRBV10-2, the J gene TRBJ2-5; TRBD1 matches at 10 bases. DNA for the CDR3: TGCGCCAGCAGCCGGGACAGGGGCACGGGGGAGACCCAGTACTTC. It yields the protein CASSRDRGTGETQYF.